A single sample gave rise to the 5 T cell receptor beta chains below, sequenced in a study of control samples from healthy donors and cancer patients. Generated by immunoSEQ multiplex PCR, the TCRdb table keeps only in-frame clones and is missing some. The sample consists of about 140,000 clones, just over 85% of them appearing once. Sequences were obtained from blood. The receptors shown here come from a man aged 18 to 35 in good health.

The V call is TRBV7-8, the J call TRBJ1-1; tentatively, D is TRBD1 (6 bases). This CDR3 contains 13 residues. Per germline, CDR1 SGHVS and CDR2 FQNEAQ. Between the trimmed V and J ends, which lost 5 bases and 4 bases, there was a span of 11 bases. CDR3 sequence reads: CASSEGGATEAFF. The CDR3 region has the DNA TGTGCCAGCAGCGAGGGGGGTGCCACTGAAGCTTTCTTT.

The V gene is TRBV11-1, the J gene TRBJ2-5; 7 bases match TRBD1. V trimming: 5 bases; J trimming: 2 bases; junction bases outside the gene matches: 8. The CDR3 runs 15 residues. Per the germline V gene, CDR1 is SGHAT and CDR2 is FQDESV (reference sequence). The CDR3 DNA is TGTGCCAGCAGCAACCGGGACAGAACTCAAGAGACCCAGTACTTC. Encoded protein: CASSNRDRTQETQYF.

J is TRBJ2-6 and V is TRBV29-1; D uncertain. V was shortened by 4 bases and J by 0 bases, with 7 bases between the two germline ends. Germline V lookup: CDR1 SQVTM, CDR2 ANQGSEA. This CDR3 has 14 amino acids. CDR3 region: CSVGVGSGANVLTF. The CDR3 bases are TGCAGCGTTGGAGTCGGCTCTGGGGCCAACGTCCTGACTTTC.

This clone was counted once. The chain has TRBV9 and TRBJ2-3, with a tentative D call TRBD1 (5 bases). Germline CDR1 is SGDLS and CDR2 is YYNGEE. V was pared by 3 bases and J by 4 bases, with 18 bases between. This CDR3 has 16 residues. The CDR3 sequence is CASSARLSQAADTQYF. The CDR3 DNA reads TGTGCCAGCAGCGCCAGGCTCTCACAGGCAGCAGATACGCAGTATTTT. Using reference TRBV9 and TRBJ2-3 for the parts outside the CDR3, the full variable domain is DSGVTQTPKHLITATGQRVTLRCSPRSGDLSVYWYQQSLDQGLQFLIQYYNGEERAKGNILERFSAQQFPDLHSELNLSSLELGDSALYFCASSARLSQAADTQYFGPGTRLTVL.

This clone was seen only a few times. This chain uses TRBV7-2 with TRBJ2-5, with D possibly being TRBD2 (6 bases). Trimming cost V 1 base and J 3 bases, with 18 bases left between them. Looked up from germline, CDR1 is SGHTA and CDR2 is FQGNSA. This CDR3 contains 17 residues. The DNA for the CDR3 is TGTGCCAGCAGCTTAGTAGGCGGGAAAGCGCGCAAAGAGACCCAGTACTTC. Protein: CASSLVGGKARKETQYF.